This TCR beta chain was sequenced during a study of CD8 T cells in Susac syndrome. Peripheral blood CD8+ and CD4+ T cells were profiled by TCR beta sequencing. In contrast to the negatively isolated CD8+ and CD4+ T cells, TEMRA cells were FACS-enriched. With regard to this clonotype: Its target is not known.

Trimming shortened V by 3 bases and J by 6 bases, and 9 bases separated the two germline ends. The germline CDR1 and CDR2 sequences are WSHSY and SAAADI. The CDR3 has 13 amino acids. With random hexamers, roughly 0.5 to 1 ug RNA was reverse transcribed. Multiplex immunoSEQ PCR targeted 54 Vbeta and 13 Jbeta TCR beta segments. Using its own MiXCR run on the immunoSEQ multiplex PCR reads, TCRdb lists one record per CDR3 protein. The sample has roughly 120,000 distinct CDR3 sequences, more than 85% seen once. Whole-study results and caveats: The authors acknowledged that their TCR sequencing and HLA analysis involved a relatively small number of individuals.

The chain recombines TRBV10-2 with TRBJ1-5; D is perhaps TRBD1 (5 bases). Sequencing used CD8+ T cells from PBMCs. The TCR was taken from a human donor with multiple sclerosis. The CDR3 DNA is TGCGCCAGCAGTGATATAGGGGCTCAGCCCCAGCATTTT. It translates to CASSDIGAQPQHF.